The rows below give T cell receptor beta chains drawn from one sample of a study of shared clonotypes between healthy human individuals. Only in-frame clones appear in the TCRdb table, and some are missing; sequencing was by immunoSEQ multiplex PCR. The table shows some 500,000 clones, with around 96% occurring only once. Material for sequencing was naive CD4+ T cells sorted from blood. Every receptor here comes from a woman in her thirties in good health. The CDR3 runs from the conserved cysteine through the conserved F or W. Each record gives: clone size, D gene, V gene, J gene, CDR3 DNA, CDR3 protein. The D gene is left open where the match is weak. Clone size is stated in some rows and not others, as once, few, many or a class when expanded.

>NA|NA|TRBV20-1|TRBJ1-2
TGCAGTGCCTCAAGACAGGTCTCCTACACCTTC
CSASRQVSYTF
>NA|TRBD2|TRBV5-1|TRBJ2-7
TGCGCCAGCAGCTCGAGCGGGAACTCCTACGAGCAGTACTTC
CASSSSGNSYEQYF
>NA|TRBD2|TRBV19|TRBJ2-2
TGTGCCAGTAGTACCGGCGGGGGAGACTACACCGGGGAGCTGTTTTTT
CASSTGGGDYTGELFF
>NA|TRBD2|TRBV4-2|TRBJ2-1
TGTGCCAGCAGCCGCTCCGGGACTAGCGGGAGGGAATCGCACAATGAGCAGTTCTTC
CASSRSGTSGRESHNEQFF
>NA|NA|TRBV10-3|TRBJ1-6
TGTGCCATCAGTGAGTCGGTAGGACCCCTGAAGGTATCACCCCTCCACTTT
CAISESVGPLKVSPLHF
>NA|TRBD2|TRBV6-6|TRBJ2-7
TGTGCCAGCAGTGGTAGGACTAGCGGGACCTACGAGCAGTACTTC
CASSGRTSGTYEQYF
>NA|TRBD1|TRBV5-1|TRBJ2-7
TGCGCCAGCAGCTTGGTGGGGGACAGGGTCAGTGAGCAGTACTTC
CASSLVGDRVSEQYF
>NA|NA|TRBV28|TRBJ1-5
TGTGCCAGCAGCGATAAGCAGCCCCAGCATTTT
CASSDKQPQHF
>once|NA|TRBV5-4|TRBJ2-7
TGTGCCAGCAGCTTGGCTGGAGTGGCCTACGAGCAGTACTTC
CASSLAGVAYEQYF
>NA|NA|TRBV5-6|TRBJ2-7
TGTGCCAGCAGCTTGACACCTACCTACGAGCAGTACTTC
CASSLTPTYEQYF
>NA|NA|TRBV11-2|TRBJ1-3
TGTGCCAGCAGCTTGGTGGACGGAAACACCATATATTTT
CASSLVDGNTIYF
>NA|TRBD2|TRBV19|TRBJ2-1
TGTGCCAGTAGTAGGCCCAAAAAGACTAGCGGGAGGGCCCTTGAGCAGTTCTTC
CASSRPKKTSGRALEQFF
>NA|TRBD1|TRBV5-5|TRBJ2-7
TGTGCCAGCAGCAGGGGGGCGACAGGGGTGTCCTACGAGCAGTACTTC
CASSRGATGVSYEQYF
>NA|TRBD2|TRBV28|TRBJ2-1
TGTGCCAGCAGTTCTGCAGCGGGAGGGCCCTCGACCAATGAGCAGTTCTTC
CASSSAAGGPSTNEQFF
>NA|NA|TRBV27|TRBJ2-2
TGTGCCAGCAGTTTATTTCGGGGCACCGGGGAGCTGTTTTTT
CASSLFRGTGELFF
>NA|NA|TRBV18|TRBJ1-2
TGTGCCAGCTCACTTGACAGTAACTATGGCTACACCTTC
CASSLDSNYGYTF
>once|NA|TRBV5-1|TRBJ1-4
TGCGCCAGCAGATCTGCCGCAACTAATGAAAAACTGTTTTTT
CASRSAATNEKLFF
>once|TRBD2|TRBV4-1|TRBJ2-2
TGCGCCAGCAGCCATGGCCGAGCGGGGGACGGGGAGCTGTTTTTT
CASSHGRAGDGELFF
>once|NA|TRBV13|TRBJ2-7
TGTGCCAGCAGCCTGAGCTCCTACGAGCAGTACTTC
CASSLSSYEQYF
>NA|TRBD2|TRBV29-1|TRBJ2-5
TGCAGCGTTGTCTTAGCGGGAGGGACCCAGTACTTC
CSVVLAGGTQYF
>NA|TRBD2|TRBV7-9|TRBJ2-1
TGTGCCAGCAATCTAGCGGGAGACGATGAGCAGTTCTTC
CASNLAGDDEQFF
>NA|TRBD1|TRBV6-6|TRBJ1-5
TGTGCCAGCAGTGCAAGGGACAGCAATAGCAATCAGCCCCAGCATTTT
CASSARDSNSNQPQHF
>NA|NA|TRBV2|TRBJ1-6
TGTGCCAGCACCCGGACAGAGGTTAATTCACCCCTCCACTTT
CASTRTEVNSPLHF
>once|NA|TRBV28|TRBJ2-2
TGTGCCAGCAGTTTAAGTACCGGGGAGCTGTTTTTT
CASSLSTGELFF
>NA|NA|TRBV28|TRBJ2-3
TGTGCCAGCACCCTCTTAGGGCCTGGCACAGATACGCAGTATTTT
CASTLLGPGTDTQYF
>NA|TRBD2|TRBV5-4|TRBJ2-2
TGTGCCAGCAGCTTTACTAGCGGGACCGACACCGGGGAGCTGTTTTTT
CASSFTSGTDTGELFF
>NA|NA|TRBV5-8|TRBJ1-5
TGTGCCAGCAGCTTGGAGCCTGAGATTCCCCAGCATTTT
CASSLEPEIPQHF
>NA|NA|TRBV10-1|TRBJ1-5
TGCGCCAACACAGAGTCGGGCGGGCCCCAGCATTTT
CANTESGGPQHF
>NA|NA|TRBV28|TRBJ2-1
TGTGCCAGCAGCCCCGCGGGGGCCCGGGGCAATGAGCAGTTCTTC
CASSPAGARGNEQFF
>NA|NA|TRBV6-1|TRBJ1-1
TGTGCCAGCACGAGGGTTAACACTGAAGCTTTCTTT
CASTRVNTEAFF
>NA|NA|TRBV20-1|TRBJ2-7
TGCAGTGCTAGCCCCCTCGTGAAGCAGTACTTC
CSASPLVKQYF
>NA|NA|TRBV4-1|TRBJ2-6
TGCGCCAGCAGCCAACCTACAGGGGAGGTGAGGCGGGCCAACGTCCTGACTTTC
CASSQPTGEVRRANVLTF
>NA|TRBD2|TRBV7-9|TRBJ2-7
TGTGCCAGCAGCTTAGGGAGGTCTAGCGGGTCCTACGAGCAGTACTTC
CASSLGRSSGSYEQYF
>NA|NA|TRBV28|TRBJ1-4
TGTGCCAGCAGCCGTCGTTTGGGGGCTGCAACTAATGAAAAACTGTTTTTT
CASSRRLGAATNEKLFF
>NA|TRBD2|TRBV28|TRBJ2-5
TGTGCCAGCAGTTCATATCTAGCGGAACAAGAGACCCAGTACTTC
CASSSYLAEQETQYF
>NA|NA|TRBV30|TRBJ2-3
TGTGCCTGCACGAAAACTAGTTCCCCCACAGATACGCAGTATTTT
CACTKTSSPTDTQYF
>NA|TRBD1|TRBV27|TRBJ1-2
TGTGCCAGCCGGCCGGTTGGACAGGGAAAAGGATATGGCTACACCTTC
CASRPVGQGKGYGYTF
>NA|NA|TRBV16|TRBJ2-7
TGTGCCAGCAGCCCGGCCGGATGGCAGGCTCGCATCTACGAGCAGTACTTC
CASSPAGWQARIYEQYF
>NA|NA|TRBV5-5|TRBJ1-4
TGTGCCAGCACCAAACCCGGGCAGGGTGAAAAACTGTTTTTT
CASTKPGQGEKLFF
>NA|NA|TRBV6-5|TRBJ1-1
TGTGCCAGCAGGCTCAGGGGCGAAGCTTTCTTT
CASRLRGEAFF
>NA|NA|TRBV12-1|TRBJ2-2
TGTGCCAGCAGCTTTTCGTGGACTGTAAACACCGGGGAGCTGTTTTTT
CASSFSWTVNTGELFF
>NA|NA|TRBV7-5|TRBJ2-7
TGTGTCAGAAGCCCCGGGGGCGAGCAGTACTTC
CVRSPGGEQYF
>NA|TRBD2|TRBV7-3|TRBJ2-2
TGTGCCAGCAGCTTAACGCGGCGGGAGGACACCGGGGAGCTGTTTTTT
CASSLTRREDTGELFF
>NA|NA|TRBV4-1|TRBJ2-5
TGCGCCAGCAGCCGCAGAGACCAAGAGACCCAGTACTTC
CASSRRDQETQYF
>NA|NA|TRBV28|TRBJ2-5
TGTGCCAGCAGGTCAACCTGGGAGCAGTACTTC
CASRSTWEQYF
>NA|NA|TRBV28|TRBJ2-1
TGTGCCAGCGGTGGCGGGGTCTACAATGAGCAGTTCTTC
CASGGGVYNEQFF
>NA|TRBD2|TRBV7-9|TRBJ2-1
TGTGCCAGCAGCTTCGGGCTAGCGGGAGGGCCAATCTATAATGAGCAGTTCTTC
CASSFGLAGGPIYNEQFF
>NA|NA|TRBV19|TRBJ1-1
TGTGCCAGTAGTCTTACAGACACCTACATAAACACTGAAGCTTTCTTT
CASSLTDTYINTEAFF
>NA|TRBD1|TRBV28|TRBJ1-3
TGTGCCAGCAGTCAGACAGGGGGCGGAAACACCATATATTTT
CASSQTGGGNTIYF
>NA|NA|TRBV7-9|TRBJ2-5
TGTGCCAGCAGCTTAGATAACGGAGGGGGACTGGTCGGAGAGACCCAGTACTTC
CASSLDNGGGLVGETQYF
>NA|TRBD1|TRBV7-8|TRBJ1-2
TGTGCCAGCAGCTTAGGCTTCCGGGACAGGTTTATCTATGGCTACACCTTC
CASSLGFRDRFIYGYTF
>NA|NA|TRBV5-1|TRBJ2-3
TGCGCCAGCAGCTTGGAGGGAGACACAGATACGCAGTATTTT
CASSLEGDTDTQYF
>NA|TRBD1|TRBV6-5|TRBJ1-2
TGTGCCAGCACGGACAGGCAACATTATGGCTACACCTTC
CASTDRQHYGYTF
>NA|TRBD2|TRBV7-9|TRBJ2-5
TGTGCCAGCAGCTTCCGGGAGGGAGGGGAGACCCAGTACTTC
CASSFREGGETQYF
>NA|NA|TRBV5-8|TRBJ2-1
TGTGCCAGCAGCTTGGAGCAGAGACCCTACAATGAGCAGTTCTTC
CASSLEQRPYNEQFF